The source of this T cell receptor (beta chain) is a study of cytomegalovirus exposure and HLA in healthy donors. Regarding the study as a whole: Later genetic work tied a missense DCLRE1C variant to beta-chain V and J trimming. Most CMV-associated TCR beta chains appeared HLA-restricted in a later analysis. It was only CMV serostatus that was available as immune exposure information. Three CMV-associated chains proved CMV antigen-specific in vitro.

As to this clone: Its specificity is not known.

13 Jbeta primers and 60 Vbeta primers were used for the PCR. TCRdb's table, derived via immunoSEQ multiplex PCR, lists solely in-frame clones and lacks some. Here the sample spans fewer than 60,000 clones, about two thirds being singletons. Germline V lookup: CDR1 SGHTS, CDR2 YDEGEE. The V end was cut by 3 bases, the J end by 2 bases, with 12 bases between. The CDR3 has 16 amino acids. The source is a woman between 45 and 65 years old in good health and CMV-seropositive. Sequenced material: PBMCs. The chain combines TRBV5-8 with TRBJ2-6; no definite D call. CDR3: CASSSILGAGANVLTF. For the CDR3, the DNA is TGTGCCAGCAGCTCCATCCTTGGAGCTGGGGCCAACGTCCTGACTTTC.